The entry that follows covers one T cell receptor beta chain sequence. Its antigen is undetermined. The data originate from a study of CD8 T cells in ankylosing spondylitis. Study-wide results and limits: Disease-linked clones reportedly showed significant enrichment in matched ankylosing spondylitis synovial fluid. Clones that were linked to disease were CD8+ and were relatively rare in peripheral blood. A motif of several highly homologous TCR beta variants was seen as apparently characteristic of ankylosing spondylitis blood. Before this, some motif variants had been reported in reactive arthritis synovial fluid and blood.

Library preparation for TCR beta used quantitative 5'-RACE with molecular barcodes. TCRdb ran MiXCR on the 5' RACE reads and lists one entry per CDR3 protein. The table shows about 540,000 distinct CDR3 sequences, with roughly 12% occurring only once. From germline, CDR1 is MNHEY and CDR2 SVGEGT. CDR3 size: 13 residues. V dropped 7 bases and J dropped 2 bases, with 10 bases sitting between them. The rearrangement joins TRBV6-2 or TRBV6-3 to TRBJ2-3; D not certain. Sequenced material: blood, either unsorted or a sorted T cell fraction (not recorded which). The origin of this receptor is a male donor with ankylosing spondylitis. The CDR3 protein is CASTGPNTDTQYF. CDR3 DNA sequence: TGTGCCAGCACCGGACCAAACACAGATACGCAGTATTTT.